This TCR beta chain was recovered during a study of cytomegalovirus exposure and HLA in healthy donors. The PCR contained 60 Vbeta and 13 Jbeta primers. Produced via immunoSEQ multiplex PCR; TCRdb's table is partial and in-frame only. This sample yields about 140,000 clones, of which roughly four fifths are seen a single time; roughly 1.3% belongs to the top ten. Of note for this clone: The antigen is undetermined.

The CDR3 runs to 13 residues. Germline V gene lookup returns CDR1 SNHLY and CDR2 FYNNEI. Trimming took 4 bases from V and 10 from J, leaving 16 bases between them. The study's findings and limits: In a later analysis, donors in an Asian-associated ancestry cluster reportedly had fewer N-insertions in productive TCRs than the cohort mean. On later analysis, the bulk of CMV-associated TCR beta chains appeared to be HLA-restricted.

The rearrangement links TRBV2 to TRBJ1-2, with D possibly matching TRBD1 (5 bases). The sequencing sample was made of PBMCs. The TCR comes from a woman aged 35 to 49 in good health and CMV-seronegative. Written as DNA, the CDR3 is TGTGCCAGCAGTGCAGAACAGGATCAGTCCTACACCTTC. This translates into CASSAEQDQSYTF.